Sequencing of this TCR beta chain was carried out in a study of T cell changes during pregnancy in multiple sclerosis. CDR1 and CDR2 (germline): ENHRY, SYGVKD. The CDR3 spans 14 residues. The V gene lost 6 bases and the J gene lost 0 bases, with 12 bases spanning the gap. Method: immunoSEQ multiplex PCR; TCRdb's copy keeps in-frame clones and lacks some. The sample lists approximately 47,000 clones, around 90% seen once, with around 2% in the top ten. This receptor was obtained from a female donor with multiple sclerosis, enrolled in a pregnancy study. This material consisted of peripheral blood, taken in the first trimester of pregnancy. The chain uses TRBV10-3 and TRBJ2-7; tentative D call: TRBD1 (6 bases). The CDR3 region has the DNA TGTGCCATCAGAGGACAGCTAAGCTCCTACGAGCAGTACTTC. It yields the protein CAIRGQLSSYEQYF.